One sample yielded the 12 T cell receptor beta chains listed below, sequenced in a study of cytomegalovirus exposure and HLA in healthy donors. The PCR ran on 60 Vbeta and 13 Jbeta primers. The data were produced by immunoSEQ multiplex PCR, yet TCRdb's version contains in-frame clones alone and is incomplete. This sample has just under 70,000 clones, with approximately 78% found just once. The material sequenced was PBMCs. These receptors came from a human donor in good health.

The V call is TRBV19, the J call TRBJ1-4; possibly TRBD1 for D (6 bases). V lost 6 bases, J lost 8 bases, and 16 bases lay in between. The CDR3 consists of 14 residues. From germline, CDR1 is LNHDA and CDR2 SQIVND (reference sequence). The CDR3 nucleotides read TGTGCCAGTAGCCCAGGGGCGACAGGAGAAAAACTGTTTTTT. Its protein product is CASSPGATGEKLFF. Looking up the rest from reference TRBV19 and TRBJ1-4 gives the full variable domain: DGGITQSPKYLFRKEGQNVTLSCEQNLNHDAMYWYRQDPGQGLRLIYYSQIVNDFQKGDIAEGYSVSREKKESFPLTVTSAQKNPTAFYLCASSPGATGEKLFFGSGTQLSVL.

The CDR3 loop reads CASSLTGGSGNTIYF. In nucleotides, the CDR3 is TGTGCCAGCAGCTTAACAGGGGGCTCTGGAAACACCATATATTTT. This chain uses TRBV5-4 with TRBJ1-3; 8 nucleotides agree with TRBD1. V trimming: 2 bases; J trimming: 0 bases; junction bases outside the gene matches: 1. Germline CDR1 reads SGHNT; CDR2 reads YYREEE (reference sequence). This CDR3 contains 15 residues.

This chain uses TRBV25-1 with TRBJ2-7; D gene unclear. V was trimmed by 6 bases and J by 3 bases, leaving 15 bases between them. This CDR3 spans 14 amino acids. Germline V gene lookup returns CDR1 MGHDK and CDR2 SYGVNS. The CDR3 DNA is TGTGCCAGCAGCTTCACAGAAACCAACTACGAGCAGTACTTC. Translation: CASSFTETNYEQYF.

The chain is built from TRBV29-1 and TRBJ1-5; the match to TRBD1 covers 9 bases. This CDR3 contains 13 residues. The V and J ends lost 6 bases and 4 bases, in that order; junction bases with no gene match: 4. Germline CDR1 reads SQVTM; CDR2 reads ANQGSEA. The CDR3 reads CSVRDRENQPQHF. For the CDR3, the DNA is TGCAGCGTCCGGGACAGGGAGAATCAGCCCCAGCATTTT. The whole variable domain, remainder taken from reference TRBV29-1 and TRBJ1-5, is SAVISQKPSRDICQRGTSLTIQCQVDSQVTMMFWYRQQPGQSLTLIATANQGSEATYESGFVIDKFPISRPNLTFSTLTVSNMSPEDSSIYLCSVRDRENQPQHFGDGTRLSIL.

This chain uses TRBV6-1 with TRBJ1-4; weak D call: TRBD1 (6 bases). The V end lost 6 bases, the J end lost 6 bases, and 14 bases lay between the germline ends. The CDR3 loop spans 14 amino acids. Per germline, CDR1 MNHNS and CDR2 SASEGT. CDR3 loop: CASSRQGNDEKLFF. The CDR3 DNA reads as TGTGCCAGCAGCCGTCAGGGGAACGATGAAAAACTGTTTTTT.

This chain connects TRBV6-6 to TRBJ2-7, with TRBD1 matching 8 bases. There are 13 residues in the CDR3. The V gene's germline CDR1 is MNHNY and CDR2 SVGAGI (reference sequence). Trimming removed 7 bases from V and 2 bases from J; junction bases left unmatched: 4. In DNA, the CDR3 is TGTGCCAGCAAGGGGACAGGCCCCTACGAGCAGTACTTC. Its protein is CASKGTGPYEQYF.

The sample holds a few counts of this clone. The chain has TRBV5-1 and TRBJ2-3; 8 nucleotides line up with TRBD2. The V gene end was trimmed by 5 bases and the J gene end by 1 base; junction bases not matched to a gene: 3. CDR1 and CDR2 (germline): SGHRS, YFSETQ. This CDR3 comprises 14 residues. The CDR3 spells CASRGSGGTDTQYF. As DNA, the CDR3 is TGCGCCAGCAGGGGTAGCGGGGGCACAGATACGCAGTATTTT.

The chain combines TRBV5-1 with TRBJ1-6, with 9 bases lining up with TRBD1. V was pared by 6 bases and J by 7 bases, with 8 bases of the junction left unmatched. The germline V gene has CDR1 SGHRS and CDR2 YFSETQ. There are 15 residues in the CDR3. Here the CDR3 reads CASTTSGTGNSPLHF. In DNA, the CDR3 is TGCGCCAGCACGACTTCTGGGACAGGGAATTCACCCCTCCACTTT.

The chain employs TRBV19 and TRBJ2-7; 7 bases line up with TRBD2. Germline-derived CDR1 and CDR2 are LNHDA and SQIVND (reference sequence). V lost 1 base, J lost 0 bases, and 9 bases stayed unmatched. The CDR3 sequence is 17 residues long. This chain's CDR3 is CASSIGTRGLSSYEQYF. The CDR3 DNA is TGTGCCAGTAGTATAGGAACGCGGGGGTTAAGCTCCTACGAGCAGTACTTC. Using reference TRBV19 and TRBJ2-7 for the parts outside the CDR3, the full variable domain is DGGITQSPKYLFRKEGQNVTLSCEQNLNHDAMYWYRQDPGQGLRLIYYSQIVNDFQKGDIAEGYSVSREKKESFPLTVTSAQKNPTAFYLCASSIGTRGLSSYEQYFGPGTRLTVT.

V and J are TRBV28 and TRBJ1-6, with D unclear. Germline V gene data show CDR1 as MDHEN and CDR2 as SYDVKM. The V and J ends lost 3 bases and 0 bases respectively, with 15 bases between them. The CDR3 is 18 amino acids. CDR3 sequence (DNA): TGTGCCAGCAGTTTCCGGGCTACCACTAGCTCCTATAATTCACCCCTCCACTTT. Protein sequence: CASSFRATTSSYNSPLHF.

This clone was counted between two and nine times. Sequence at one end of the junction differs from germline and may be a read error. This chain uses TRBV7-7 with TRBJ2-7; TRBD1 might be the D (6 bases). The CDR3 is 13 residues long. Germline CDR1 SSHAT, CDR2 FNYEAQ (reference sequence). This CDR3 reads CASSLGTLAEQYF. In DNA form, the CDR3 reads TGTGCTAGCAGCTTAGGGACACTGGCTGAGCAGTACTTC.

The chain is built from TRBV6-5 and TRBJ1-5, with D uncertain. Germline CDR1 and CDR2: MNHEY and SVGAGI. CDR3 length: 15 amino acids. V lost 7 bases, J lost 0 bases, and 13 bases lay in between. The CDR3 spells CASTVTKNSNQPQHF. CDR3 sequence (DNA): TGTGCCAGCACCGTGACAAAGAATAGCAATCAGCCCCAGCATTTT.